This T cell receptor beta chain stems from a study of cytomegalovirus exposure and HLA in healthy donors. Notes on the study in general: As a later analysis showed, several of the most significant clusters appeared to be linked to common viral pathogens. Cytomegalovirus-associated status was assigned to 150 to 200 TCR beta chains. An Asian-associated ancestry cluster reportedly showed fewer N-insertions than the roughly 700-donor mean in a later analysis.

The junction had 12 bases not matched to a gene; V was cut back by 0 bases and J by 4 bases. This CDR3 is built from 17 residues. CDR1 is SGHRS, CDR2 YFSETQ, per germline. Details on this clone: Its matching antigen is unknown.

A multiplex PCR was run with 60 Vbeta primers and 13 Jbeta primers. TCRdb keeps only in-frame clones here, not all; method: immunoSEQ multiplex PCR. The sample includes approximately 140,000 clones, around 80% of them seen just once. The sequence derives from a man between 40 and 49 years old in good health and CMV-seronegative. V gene TRBV5-1 combines with J gene TRBJ1-2, with 7 bases identical to TRBD1. The sequenced material came from PBMCs. In DNA form, the CDR3 reads TGCGCCAGCAGCTTGGGATCGGCCGCAGGGGGAGTCTATGGCTACACCTTC. Translation: CASSLGSAAGGVYGYTF.